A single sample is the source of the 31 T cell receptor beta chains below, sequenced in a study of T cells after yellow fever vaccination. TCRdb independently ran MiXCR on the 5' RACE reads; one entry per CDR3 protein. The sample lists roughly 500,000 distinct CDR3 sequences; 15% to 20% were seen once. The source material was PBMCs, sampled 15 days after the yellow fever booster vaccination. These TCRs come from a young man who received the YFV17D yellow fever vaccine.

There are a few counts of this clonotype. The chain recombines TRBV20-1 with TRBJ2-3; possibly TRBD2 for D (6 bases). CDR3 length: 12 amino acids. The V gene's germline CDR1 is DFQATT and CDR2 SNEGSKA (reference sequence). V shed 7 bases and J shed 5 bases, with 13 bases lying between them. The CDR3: CSVFLGGDTQYF. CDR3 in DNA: TGCAGTGTTTTTTTGGGGGGAGATACGCAGTATTTT.

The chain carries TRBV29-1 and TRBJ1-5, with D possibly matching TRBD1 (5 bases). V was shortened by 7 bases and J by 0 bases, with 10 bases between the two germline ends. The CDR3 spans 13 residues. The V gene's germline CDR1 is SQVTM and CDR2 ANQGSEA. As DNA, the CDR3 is TGCAGCGCTGCGGACAATAGCAATCAGCCCCAGCATTTT. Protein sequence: CSAADNSNQPQHF.

CDR3 sequence reads: CSARDGREGRETQYF. The CDR3 coding sequence is TGCAGTGCTAGAGATGGGCGGGAGGGCCGAGAGACCCAGTACTTC. The chain uses TRBV20-1 and TRBJ2-5, with TRBD2 identical over 9 bases. Per the germline V gene, CDR1 is DFQATT and CDR2 is SNEGSKA (reference sequence). Trimming cost V 0 bases and J 4 bases; bases outside gene matches: 6. The CDR3 contains 15 residues.

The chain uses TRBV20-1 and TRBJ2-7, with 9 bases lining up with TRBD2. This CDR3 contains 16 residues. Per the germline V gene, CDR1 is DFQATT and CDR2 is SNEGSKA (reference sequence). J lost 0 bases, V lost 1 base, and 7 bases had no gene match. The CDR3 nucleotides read TGCAGTGCTAGAGGTCAGAGTAGCGGGAGCTCCTACGAGCAGTACTTC. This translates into CSARGQSSGSSYEQYF.

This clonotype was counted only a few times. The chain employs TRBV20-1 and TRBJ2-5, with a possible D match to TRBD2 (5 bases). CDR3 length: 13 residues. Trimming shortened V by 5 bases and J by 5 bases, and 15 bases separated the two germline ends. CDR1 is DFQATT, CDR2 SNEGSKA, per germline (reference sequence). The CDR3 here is CSAFRGAEETQYF. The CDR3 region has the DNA TGCAGTGCTTTCCGGGGAGCGGAGGAGACCCAGTACTTC.

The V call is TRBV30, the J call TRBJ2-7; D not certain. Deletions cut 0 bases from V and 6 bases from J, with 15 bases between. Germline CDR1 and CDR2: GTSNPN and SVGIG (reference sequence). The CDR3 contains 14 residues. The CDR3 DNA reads TGTGCCTGGAGTGTTCTGGAGCTCTCCGGCGAGCAGTACTTC. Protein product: CAWSVLELSGEQYF.

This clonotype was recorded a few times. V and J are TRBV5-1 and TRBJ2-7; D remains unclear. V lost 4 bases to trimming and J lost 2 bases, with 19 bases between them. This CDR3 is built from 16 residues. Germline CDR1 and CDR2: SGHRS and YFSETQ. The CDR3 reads CASSPQHDRHTYEQYF. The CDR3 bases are TGCGCCAGCAGCCCGCAACATGATAGGCACACCTACGAGCAGTACTTC.

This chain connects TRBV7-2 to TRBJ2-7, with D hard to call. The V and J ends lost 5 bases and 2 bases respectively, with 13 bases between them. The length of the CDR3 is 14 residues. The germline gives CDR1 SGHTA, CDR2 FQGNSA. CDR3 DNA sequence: TGTGCCAGCAGCCACCCCGACGGAACCTACGAGCAGTACTTC. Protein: CASSHPDGTYEQYF.

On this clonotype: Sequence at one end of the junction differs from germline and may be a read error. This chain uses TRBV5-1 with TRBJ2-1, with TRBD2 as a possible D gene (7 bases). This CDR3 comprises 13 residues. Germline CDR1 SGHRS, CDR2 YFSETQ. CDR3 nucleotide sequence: TGTGCCAGCAGCTTGGGAGGGGGGGACGAGCAGTTCTTC. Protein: CASSLGGGDEQFF. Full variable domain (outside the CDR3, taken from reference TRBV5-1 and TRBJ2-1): KAGVTQTPRYLIKTRGQQVTLSCSPISGHRSVSWYQQTPGQGLQFLFEYFSETQRNKGNFPGRFSGRQFSNSRSEMNVSTLELGDSALYLCASSLGGGDEQFFGPGTRLTVL.

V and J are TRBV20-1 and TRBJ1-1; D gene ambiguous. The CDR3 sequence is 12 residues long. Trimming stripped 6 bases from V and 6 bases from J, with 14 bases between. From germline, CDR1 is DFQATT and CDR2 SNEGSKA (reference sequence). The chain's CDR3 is CSADRGPPEAFF. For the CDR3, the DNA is TGCAGTGCAGACCGAGGACCCCCTGAAGCTTTCTTT.

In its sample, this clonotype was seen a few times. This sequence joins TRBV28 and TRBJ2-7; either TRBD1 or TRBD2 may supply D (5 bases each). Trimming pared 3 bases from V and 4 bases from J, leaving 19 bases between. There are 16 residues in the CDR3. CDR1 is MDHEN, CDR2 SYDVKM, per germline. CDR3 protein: CASSFRGAYLGYEQYF. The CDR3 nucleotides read TGTGCCAGCAGTTTCCGAGGGGCGTACTTGGGGTACGAGCAGTACTTC.

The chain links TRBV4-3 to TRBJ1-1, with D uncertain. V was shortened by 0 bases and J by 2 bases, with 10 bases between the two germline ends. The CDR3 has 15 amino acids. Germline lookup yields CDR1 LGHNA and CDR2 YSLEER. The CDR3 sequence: CASSQEAGLNTEAFF. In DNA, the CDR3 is TGCGCCAGCAGCCAAGAGGCAGGACTAAACACTGAAGCTTTCTTT.

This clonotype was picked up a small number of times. The CDR3 sequence: CASSLTTSASYEQYF. CDR3 coding DNA: TGTGCCAGCAGCTTAACGACTAGCGCCTCCTACGAGCAGTACTTC. The J gene is TRBJ2-7, the V gene TRBV7-2, with TRBD2 matching 8 bases. The CDR3 is 15 residues long. Losses at the gene ends were 2 bases for V and 0 bases for J; bases not matched to a gene: 3. CDR1 and CDR2 (germline): SGHTA, FQGNSA.

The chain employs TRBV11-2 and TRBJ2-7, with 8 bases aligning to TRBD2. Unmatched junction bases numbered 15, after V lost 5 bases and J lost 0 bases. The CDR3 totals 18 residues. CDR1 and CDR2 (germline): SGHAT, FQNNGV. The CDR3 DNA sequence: TGTGCCAGCAGCAAGGACCAACTAGCGGCAGCGAACTCCTACGAGCAGTACTTC. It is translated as CASSKDQLAAANSYEQYF.

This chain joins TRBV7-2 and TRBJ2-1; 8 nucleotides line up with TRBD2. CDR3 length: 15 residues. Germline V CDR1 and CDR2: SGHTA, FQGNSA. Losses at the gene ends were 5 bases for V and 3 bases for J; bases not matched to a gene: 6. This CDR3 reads CASSPYTSGYNEQFF. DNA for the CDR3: TGTGCCAGCAGCCCGTACACTAGCGGCTACAATGAGCAGTTCTTC.

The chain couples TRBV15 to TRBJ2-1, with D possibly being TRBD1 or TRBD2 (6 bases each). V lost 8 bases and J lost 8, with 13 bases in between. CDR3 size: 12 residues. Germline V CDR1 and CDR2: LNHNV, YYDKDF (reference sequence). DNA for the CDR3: TGTGCCACCGGGGGGCTTGTCTATGAGCAGTTCTTC. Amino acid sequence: CATGGLVYEQFF.

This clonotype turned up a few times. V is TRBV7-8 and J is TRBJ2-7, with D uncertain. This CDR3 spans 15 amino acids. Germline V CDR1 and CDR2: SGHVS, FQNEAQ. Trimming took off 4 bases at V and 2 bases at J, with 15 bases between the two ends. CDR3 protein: CASSSQTVPAYEQYF. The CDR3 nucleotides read TGTGCCAGCAGCTCCCAGACCGTCCCTGCCTACGAGCAGTACTTC.

This CDR3 reads CSSRQATYEQYF. In DNA, the CDR3 is TGCAGTTCCCGACAGGCGACCTACGAGCAGTACTTC. The chain joins TRBV20-1 to TRBJ2-7, with D possibly TRBD1 on 6 matching bases. Trimming removed 8 bases from V and 2 bases from J, with 13 bases in between. Germline assignment: CDR1 DFQATT and CDR2 SNEGSKA (reference sequence). This CDR3 has 12 amino acids.

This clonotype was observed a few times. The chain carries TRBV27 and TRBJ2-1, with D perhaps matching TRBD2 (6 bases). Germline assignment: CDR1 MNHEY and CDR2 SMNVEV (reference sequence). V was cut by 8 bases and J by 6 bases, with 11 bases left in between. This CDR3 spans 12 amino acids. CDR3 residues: CASGRDLNEQFF. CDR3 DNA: TGTGCCAGCGGGCGGGACCTCAATGAGCAGTTCTTC.

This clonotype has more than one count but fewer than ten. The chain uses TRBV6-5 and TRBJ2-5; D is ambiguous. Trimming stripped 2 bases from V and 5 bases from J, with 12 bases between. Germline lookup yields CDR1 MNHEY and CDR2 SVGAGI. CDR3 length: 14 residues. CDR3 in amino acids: CASSYMRPGETQYF. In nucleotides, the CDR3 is TGTGCCAGCAGTTACATGAGGCCTGGGGAGACCCAGTACTTC.

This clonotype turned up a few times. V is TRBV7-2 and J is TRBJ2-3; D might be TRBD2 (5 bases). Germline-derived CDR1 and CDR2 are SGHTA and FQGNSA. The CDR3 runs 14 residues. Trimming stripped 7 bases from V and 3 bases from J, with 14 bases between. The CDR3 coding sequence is TGTGCCAGCAATGATCGTCGGGGAACAGATACGCAGTATTTT. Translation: CASNDRRGTDTQYF.

CDR3 DNA sequence: TGTGCCAGCAGGGGCCCCGGGGGCCACACCGGGGAGCTGTTTTTT. Its protein product is CASRGPGGHTGELFF. The chain uses TRBV6-1 and TRBJ2-2; the D call may be TRBD1 or TRBD2 (6 bases each). V lost 6 bases and J 3 bases, leaving 14 bases between the germline ends. The CDR3 is 15 residues long. The germline CDR1 and CDR2 sequences are MNHNS and SASEGT.

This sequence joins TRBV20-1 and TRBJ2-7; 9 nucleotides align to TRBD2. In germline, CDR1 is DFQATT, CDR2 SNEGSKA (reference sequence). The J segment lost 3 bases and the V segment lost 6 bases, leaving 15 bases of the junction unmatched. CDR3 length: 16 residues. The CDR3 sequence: CSARGAGEAGGYEQYF. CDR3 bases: TGCAGTGCCAGGGGGGCCGGTGAAGCGGGAGGCTACGAGCAGTACTTC.

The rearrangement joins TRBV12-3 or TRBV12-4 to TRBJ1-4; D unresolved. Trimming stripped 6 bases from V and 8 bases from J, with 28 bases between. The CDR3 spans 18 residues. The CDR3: CASSGLMGSTPGKEKLFF. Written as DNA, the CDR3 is TGTGCCAGCAGCGGGTTAATGGGATCCACCCCGGGGAAGGAAAAACTGTTTTTT.

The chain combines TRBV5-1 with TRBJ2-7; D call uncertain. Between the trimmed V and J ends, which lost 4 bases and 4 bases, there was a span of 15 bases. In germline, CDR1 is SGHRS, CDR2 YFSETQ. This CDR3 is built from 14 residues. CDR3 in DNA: TGCGCCAGCAGCCCGTATGCGGAGTCTTACGAGCAGTACTTC. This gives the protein CASSPYAESYEQYF.

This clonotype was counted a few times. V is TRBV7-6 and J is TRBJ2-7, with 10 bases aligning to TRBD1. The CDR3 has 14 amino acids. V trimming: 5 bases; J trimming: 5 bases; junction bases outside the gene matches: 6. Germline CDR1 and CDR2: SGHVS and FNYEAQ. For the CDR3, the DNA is TGTGCCAGCAGCCTCCGGGACAGGGGCGACGAGCAGTACTTC. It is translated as CASSLRDRGDEQYF. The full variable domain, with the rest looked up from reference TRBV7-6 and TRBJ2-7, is GAGVSQSPRYKVTKRGQDVALRCDPISGHVSLYWYRQALGQGPEFLTYFNYEAQQDKSGLPNDRFSAERPEGSISTLTIQRTEQRDSAMYRCASSLRDRGDEQYFGPGTRLTVT.

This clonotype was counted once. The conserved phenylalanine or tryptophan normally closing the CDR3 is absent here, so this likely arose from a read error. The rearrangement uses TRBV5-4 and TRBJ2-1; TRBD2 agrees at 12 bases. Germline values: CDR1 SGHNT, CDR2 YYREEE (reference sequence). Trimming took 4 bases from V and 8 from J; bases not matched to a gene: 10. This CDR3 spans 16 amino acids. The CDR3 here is CASSLRASGRGDEQFS. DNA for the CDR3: TGTGCCAGCAGCCTACGGGCTAGCGGGAGGGGGGATGAGCAGTTCTCC.

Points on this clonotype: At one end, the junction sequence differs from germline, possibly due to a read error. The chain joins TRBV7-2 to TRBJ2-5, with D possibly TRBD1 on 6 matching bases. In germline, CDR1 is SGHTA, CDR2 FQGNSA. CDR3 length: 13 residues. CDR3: CASSAQGGETKYF. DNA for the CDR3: TGTGCCAGCAGCGCACAGGGTGGTGAGACCAAGTACTTC.

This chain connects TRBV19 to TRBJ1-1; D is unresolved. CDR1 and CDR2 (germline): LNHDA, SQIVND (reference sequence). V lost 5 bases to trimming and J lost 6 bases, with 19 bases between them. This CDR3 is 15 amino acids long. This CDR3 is CASSAGDGARSEAFF. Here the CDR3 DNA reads TGTGCCAGTAGTGCAGGAGACGGCGCGAGATCTGAAGCTTTCTTT.

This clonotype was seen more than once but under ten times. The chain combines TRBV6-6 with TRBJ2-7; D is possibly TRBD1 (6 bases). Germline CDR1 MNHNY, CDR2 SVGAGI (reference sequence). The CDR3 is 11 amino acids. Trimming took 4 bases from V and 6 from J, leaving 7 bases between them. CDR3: CASSSGVEQYF. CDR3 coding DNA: TGTGCCAGCAGTTCAGGGGTCGAGCAGTACTTC.

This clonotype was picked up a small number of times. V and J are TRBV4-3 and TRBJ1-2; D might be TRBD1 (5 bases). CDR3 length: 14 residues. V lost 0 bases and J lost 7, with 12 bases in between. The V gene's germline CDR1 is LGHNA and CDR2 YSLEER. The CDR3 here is CASSQDWGSAGYTF. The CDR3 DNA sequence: TGCGCCAGCAGCCAAGATTGGGGGTCTGCTGGCTACACCTTC.